Below, 15 T cell receptor beta chains from the same sample are listed, as sequenced in a study of T cell responses to AZD1222 COVID-19 vaccine. The method was immunoSEQ multiplex PCR; TCRdb's version includes in-frame clones alone and lacks a portion of them. The sample contains some 94,000 clones, around 94% of which appear only once. The sequencing used peripheral blood, collected on day 0 of AZD1222 vaccination. The source of these receptors is an adult in good health.

V usage is TRBV30 and J usage is TRBJ1-1, with D unclear. The ends were cut back, 3 bases at V and 4 bases at J, with 9 bases in the middle. The CDR3 extends over 12 amino acids. CDR1 and CDR2 (germline): GTSNPN, SVGIG (reference sequence). Here the CDR3 reads CAWSRRLTEAFF. The CDR3 region has the DNA TGTGCCTGGAGCCGGCGACTCACTGAAGCTTTCTTT.

The count of this clone is one. The rearrangement links TRBV2 to TRBJ2-3; 15 bases map to TRBD2. Germline assignment: CDR1 SNHLY and CDR2 FYNNEI. V shed 4 bases and J 1 base; nucleotides not matched to a gene: 3. The CDR3 loop spans 17 amino acids. The CDR3, as DNA: TGTGCCAGCAGTGGGACTAGCGGGAGGGCCCGCACAGATACGCAGTATTTT. Its protein product is CASSGTSGRARTDTQYF.

For the CDR3, the DNA is TGTGCCAGCAGCGGGACCATTGAAGCTTTCTTT. This sequence encodes CASSGTIEAFF. The chain combines TRBV11-2 with TRBJ1-1; a weak D match, TRBD1 (5 bases). Germline V CDR1 and CDR2: SGHAT, FQNNGV. The CDR3 contains 11 residues. Trimming cost V 5 bases and J 7 bases, with 8 bases left between them.

The J gene is TRBJ2-5, the V gene TRBV7-6; 7 bases map to TRBD1. Trimming cost V 2 bases and J 6 bases; bases outside gene matches: 3. Looked up from germline, CDR1 is SGHVS and CDR2 is FNYEAQ. CDR3 length equals 13 residues. The CDR3 coding sequence is TGTGCCAGCAGCTTACAGGGGGTGAAGACCCAGTACTTC. It yields the protein CASSLQGVKTQYF.

The chain combines TRBV9 with TRBJ1-1; TRBD1 is a possible D gene (5 bases). Germline lookup yields CDR1 SGDLS and CDR2 YYNGEE. There are 15 residues in the CDR3. The germline V and J ends were trimmed by 0 bases and 3 bases, with 12 bases remaining between them. The CDR3 is CASSVGLQGDTEAFF. The CDR3 DNA is TGTGCCAGCAGCGTAGGGTTGCAGGGAGACACTGAAGCTTTCTTT.

The gene calls are TRBV4-1 and TRBJ2-7, with D uncertain. The germline V gene has CDR1 MGHRA and CDR2 YSYEKL. This CDR3 is built from 12 residues. The V gene lost 0 bases and the J gene lost 7 bases, with 7 bases spanning the gap. CDR3 sequence reads: CASSQDLFEQYF. CDR3 sequence (DNA): TGCGCCAGCAGCCAAGACCTCTTTGAGCAGTACTTC.

The chain combines TRBV27 with TRBJ1-1; D is possibly TRBD1 (5 bases). The germline gives CDR1 MNHEY, CDR2 SMNVEV (reference sequence). Trimming cost V 6 bases and J 4 bases, with 12 bases left between them. This CDR3 has 13 amino acids. The CDR3 bases are TGTGCCAGCAGCCCGACAAGGGGCACTGAAGCTTTCTTT. Encoded protein: CASSPTRGTEAFF.

The gene calls are TRBV3-1 (or the pseudogene TRBV3-2) and TRBJ1-2; D is undetermined. The CDR3 is 13 amino acids. Germline V gene sequence: CDR1 LGHDT, CDR2 YNNKEL (reference sequence). V was cut by 5 bases and J by 0 bases, with 7 bases left in between. The CDR3 is CASSWEANYGYTF. DNA of the CDR3: TGTGCCAGCAGCTGGGAAGCTAACTATGGCTACACCTTC.

The chain combines TRBV4-1 with TRBJ2-7; 7 nucleotides agree with TRBD1. V shed 0 bases, J shed 1 base, and the junction held 3 bases outside the gene matches. CDR1 is MGHRA, CDR2 YSYEKL, per germline. CDR3 length equals 15 residues. CDR3 bases: TGCGCCAGCAGCCAAGACCGGGACAGTTCCTACGAGCAGTACTTC. Translated, it gives CASSQDRDSSYEQYF.

This chain uses TRBV4-2 with TRBJ1-2, with D possibly TRBD1 on 6 matching bases. This CDR3 is 16 amino acids long. Germline-derived CDR1 and CDR2 are LGHNA and YNFKEQ. V dropped 1 base and J dropped 1 base, with 13 bases sitting between them. In DNA, the CDR3 is TGTGCCAGCAGCCAAGCTGGGGGGGCCTTTAACTATGGCTACACCTTC. This translates into CASSQAGGAFNYGYTF.

The chain carries TRBV25-1 and TRBJ1-2; possibly TRBD1 for D (5 bases). The CDR3 is 15 residues long. V was shortened by 1 base and J by 7 bases, with 16 bases between the two germline ends. Per the germline V gene, CDR1 is MGHDK and CDR2 is SYGVNS. In DNA form, the CDR3 reads TGTGCCAGCAGTGAATGGGGCCTGGATTTGGTTGGCTACACCTTC. This encodes CASSEWGLDLVGYTF.

This clone was observed once. This sequence joins TRBV2 and TRBJ2-4; no firm D call. The CDR3 totals 14 residues. V was shortened by 1 base and J by 2 bases, with 6 bases between the two germline ends. Germline CDR1 and CDR2: SNHLY and FYNNEI. Written as DNA, the CDR3 is TGTGCCAGCAGTGAAGTACGGACCAAAAACATTCAGTACTTC. Translating gives CASSEVRTKNIQYF.

This sequence joins TRBV7-9 and TRBJ1-1; tentative D call: TRBD1 (5 bases). Trimming left V 5 bases short and J 4 bases short, with 20 bases between. The CDR3 spans 16 residues. CDR1 and CDR2 (germline): SEHNR, FQNEAQ (reference sequence). Here the CDR3 reads CASSGRVRAGFTEAFF. The CDR3 DNA sequence: TGTGCCAGCAGCGGCAGGGTGCGCGCTGGTTTCACTGAAGCTTTCTTT.

The chain joins TRBV3-1 (or the pseudogene TRBV3-2) to TRBJ2-7; D is perhaps TRBD1 or TRBD2 (6 bases each). CDR1 and CDR2 (germline): LGHDT, YNNKEL (reference sequence). This CDR3 spans 14 amino acids. The ends were cut back, 4 bases at V and 6 bases at J, with 16 bases in the middle. CDR3 region: CASSRGGGIGEQYF. CDR3 DNA sequence: TGTGCCAGCAGCCGCGGAGGGGGGATCGGCGAGCAGTACTTC.

This clone came up a few times. This chain uses TRBV7-2 with TRBJ1-3; 8 bases fit TRBD1. This CDR3 region has 17 residues. The germline V gene encodes CDR1 SGHTA and CDR2 FQGNSA. V lost 5 bases, J lost 0 bases, and 9 bases stayed unmatched. CDR3 coding DNA: TGTGCCAGCAGCCAAGGGACAGGCCCAACCTCTGGAAACACCATATATTTT. This encodes CASSQGTGPTSGNTIYF.